The T cell receptor (beta chain) described here comes from a study of response to subunit inactivated influenza vaccine. This clonotype was counted many times. TCRdb ran MiXCR on the RT-PCR reads and lists one entry per CDR3 protein. The repertoire holds about 570,000 distinct CDR3 sequences, around 11% seen once, with roughly 10% in the top ten. The TCR sequence derives from a middle-aged man who received an inactivated influenza vaccine. Material: PBMCs from blood, obtained on the day of vaccination.

CDR3 protein: CASSRGLTDFYEQYF. The CDR3 DNA is TGTGCCAGCTCTCGGGGACTAACCGACTTCTACGAGCAGTACTTC. The V call is TRBV6-1, the J call TRBJ2-7, with 7 nucleotides matching TRBD2. The V segment lost 8 bases and the J segment 3 bases; nucleotides outside the gene matches: 13. The CDR3 runs 15 residues. Germline loops: CDR1 MNHNS, CDR2 SASEGT.